This T cell receptor beta chain was profiled in a study of neurological immune-mediated disorders. Per the germline V gene, CDR1 is SGHDT and CDR2 is YYEEEE. V shed 2 bases and J 8 bases; nucleotides not matched to a gene: 1. The CDR3 is made up of 13 amino acids. With 10-nucleotide random UMIs included, cDNA was synthesized by 5'RACE. MiXCR, run by TCRdb on the 5' RACE reads, gives a single entry per CDR3 protein. The profile shows about 50,000 distinct CDR3 sequences, about 9.3% of them singletons. This clonotype was counted at least ten times. What it binds is not known. Study results and limitations: The greatest TCR clonal expansion occurred in HTLV-1-associated myelopathy and the least in multiple sclerosis, which fell below healthy controls.

This TCR was sampled from a man aged 65 to 85 with HTLV-1-associated myelopathy (HAM/TSP). Sequencing was done on a sample of PBMCs. The chain employs TRBV5-6 and TRBJ2-1; 10 bases agree with TRBD2. CDR3 nucleotides: TGTGCCAGCAGCTTCCTAGCGGGAGATGAGCAGTTCTTC. Its protein product is CASSFLAGDEQFF.